This T cell receptor beta chain was sequenced in a study of tissue T cells after allogeneic stem cell transplantation. This table comes from immunoSEQ multiplex PCR, and its TCRdb copy is limited to in-frame clones, with some not included. The repertoire holds 6,500 to 7,500 clones, 45% to 55% seen once, with 3% to 4.5% in the top ten. As to time point: mouse harvest day 7 after allogeneic transplant. The graft held 10^6 splenic CD5+ T cells and 10^7 T-cell-depleted bone marrow cells. Concerning this clone itself: What it recognizes is unknown. Gene labels here are mouse ones. The observed sequence ends 1 residue before the CDR3 terminus, with the missing tail filled in from the germline J gene.

Germline V gene sequence: CDR1 SGHDT, CDR2 FRDEAV. Trimming removed 0 bases from V and 2 bases from J, with 10 bases in between. This CDR3 has 15 amino acids. Study results and limitations: Limitations included a small, clinically heterogeneous cohort and limited sampling depth.

This clonotype was sampled from a female BALB/c mouse given C57BL/6 T cells with graft-versus-host disease after an allogeneic hematopoietic cell transplant. Material for sequencing was gut tissue. This sequence joins TRBV14 and TRBJ2-4; the D is unclear. The CDR3 sequence is CASSFWGGNQNTLYF. The CDR3 DNA, read in part, is TGTGCCAGCAGTTTCTGGGGAGGTAATCAAAACACCTTGTAC. Filled out from reference TRBV14 and TRBJ2-4, the complete variable domain reads EAGVTQSPRYAVLQEGQAVSFWCDPISGHDTLYWYQQPRDQGPQLLVYFRDEAVIDNSQLPSDRFSAVRPKGTNSTLKIQSAKQGDTATYLCASSFWGGNQNTLYFGAGTRLSVL.